This record concerns one T cell receptor (beta chain) sequence. This may be a read error: a much more frequent sequence differs by one nucleotide. Researchers amplified the TCR beta CDR3 regions from RNA transcripts. When the TCR CDR3 underwent first-round RT-PCR, the HTBI primer set was used. From the multiplex PCR reads, TCRdb called clonotypes with MiXCR, one entry per CDR3 protein. Altogether about 270,000 distinct CDR3 sequences are present, about 20% being singletons, with the ten largest covering under 65%. This specimen belongs to a study of T cells in Graves' hyperthyroidism and ophthalmopathy. On the study more broadly: Peripheral blood was taken when the disease was first diagnosed, before any treatment began.

The CDR3 runs 15 residues. V was shortened by 1 base and J by 2 bases, with 10 bases between the two germline ends. Clinical Activity Scores of at least 3, NOSPECS grades of at least 4 and durations under 3 months characterized ophthalmopathy patients. The study excluded patients with uncontrolled infection, other autoimmune disease, pregnancy or lactation. PBMCs came from less than 11 ml fresh peripheral blood. The sequenced material came from blood. The source of this sequence is a young man with Graves' ophthalmopathy. The chain carries TRBV12-3 or TRBV12-4 and TRBJ2-3; no clear D gene. Here the CDR3 reads CASSLGQAPTDTQYF. The CDR3 DNA reads TGTGCCAGCAGTTTAGGGCAGGCACCCACAGATACGCAGTATTTT.